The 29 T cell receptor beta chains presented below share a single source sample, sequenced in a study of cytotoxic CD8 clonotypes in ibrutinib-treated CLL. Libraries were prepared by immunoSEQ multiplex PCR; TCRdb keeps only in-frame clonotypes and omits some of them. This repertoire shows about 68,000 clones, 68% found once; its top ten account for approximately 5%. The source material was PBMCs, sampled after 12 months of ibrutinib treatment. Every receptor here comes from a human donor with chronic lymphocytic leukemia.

This chain's CDR3 is CASSSTGDNEQFF. CDR3 DNA sequence: TGTGCCAGCAGTTCCACAGGGGATAATGAGCAGTTCTTC. The rearrangement uses TRBV6-6 and TRBJ2-1, with TRBD1 matching over 7 bases. Germline CDR1 MNHNY, CDR2 SVGAGI (reference sequence). Germline trimming cut 4 bases from V and 7 bases from J; bases unmatched to any gene: 4. The CDR3 is 13 amino acids.

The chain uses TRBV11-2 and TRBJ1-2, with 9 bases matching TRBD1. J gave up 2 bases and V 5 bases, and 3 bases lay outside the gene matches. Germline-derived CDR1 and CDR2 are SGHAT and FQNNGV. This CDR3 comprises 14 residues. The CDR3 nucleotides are TGTGCCAGCAGCCCTGGACAGGGGAACTATGGCTACACCTTC. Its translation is CASSPGQGNYGYTF.

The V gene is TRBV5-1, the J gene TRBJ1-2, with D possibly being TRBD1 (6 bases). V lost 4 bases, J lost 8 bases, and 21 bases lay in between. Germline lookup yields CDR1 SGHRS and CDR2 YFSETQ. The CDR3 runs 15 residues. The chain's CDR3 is CASSGRTEGIGGYTF. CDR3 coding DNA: TGCGCCAGCAGCGGACGGACAGAGGGTATTGGGGGCTACACCTTC.

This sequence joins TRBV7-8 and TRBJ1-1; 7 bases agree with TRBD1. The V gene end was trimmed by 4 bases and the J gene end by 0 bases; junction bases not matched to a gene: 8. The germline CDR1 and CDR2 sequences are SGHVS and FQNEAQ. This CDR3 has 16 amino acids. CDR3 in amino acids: CASSSTPGTVNTEAFF. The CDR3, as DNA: TGTGCCAGCAGCTCTACCCCCGGGACAGTGAACACTGAAGCTTTCTTT. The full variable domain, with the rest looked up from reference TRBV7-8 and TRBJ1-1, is GAGVSQSPRYKVAKRGQDVALRCDPISGHVSLFWYQQALGQGPEFLTYFQNEAQLDKSGLPSDRFFAERPEGSVSTLKIQRTQQEDSAVYLCASSSTPGTVNTEAFFGQGTRLTVV.

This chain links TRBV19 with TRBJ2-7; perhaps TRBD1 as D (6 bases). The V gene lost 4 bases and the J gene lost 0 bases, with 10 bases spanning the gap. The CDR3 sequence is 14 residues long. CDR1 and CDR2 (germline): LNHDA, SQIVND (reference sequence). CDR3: CASSSTGSSYEQYF. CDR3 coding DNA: TGTGCCAGTAGTAGTACAGGGAGCTCCTACGAGCAGTACTTC.

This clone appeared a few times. CDR3 DNA: TGTGCCAGCAGCCCGAGGCGAAGGAACACCGGGGAGCTGTTTTTT. The encoded protein is CASSPRRRNTGELFF. This chain links TRBV5-8 with TRBJ2-2; D is uncertain. The CDR3 totals 15 residues. In germline, CDR1 is SGHTS, CDR2 YDEGEE. Trimming cost V 4 bases and J 1 base, with 11 bases left between them.

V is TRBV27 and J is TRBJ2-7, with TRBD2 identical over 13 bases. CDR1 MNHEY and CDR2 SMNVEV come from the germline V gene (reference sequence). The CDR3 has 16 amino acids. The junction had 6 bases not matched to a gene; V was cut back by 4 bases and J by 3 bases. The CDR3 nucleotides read TGTGCCAGCAGTTCCGTACTAGCGGGGGGGCTCTACGAGCAGTACTTC. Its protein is CASSSVLAGGLYEQYF.

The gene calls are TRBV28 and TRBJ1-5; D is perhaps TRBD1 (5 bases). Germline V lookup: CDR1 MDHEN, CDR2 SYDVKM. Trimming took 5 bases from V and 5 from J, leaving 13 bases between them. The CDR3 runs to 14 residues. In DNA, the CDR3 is TGTGCCAGCAGTGCCCCGGGACTGTATCAGCCCCAGCATTTT. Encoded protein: CASSAPGLYQPQHF.

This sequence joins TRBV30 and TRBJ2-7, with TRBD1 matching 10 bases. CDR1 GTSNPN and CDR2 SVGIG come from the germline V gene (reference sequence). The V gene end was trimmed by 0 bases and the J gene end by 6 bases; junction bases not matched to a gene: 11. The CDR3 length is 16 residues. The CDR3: CAWSVRGLRDRGEQYF. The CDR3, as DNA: TGTGCCTGGAGTGTAAGGGGACTCCGGGACAGGGGCGAGCAGTACTTC.

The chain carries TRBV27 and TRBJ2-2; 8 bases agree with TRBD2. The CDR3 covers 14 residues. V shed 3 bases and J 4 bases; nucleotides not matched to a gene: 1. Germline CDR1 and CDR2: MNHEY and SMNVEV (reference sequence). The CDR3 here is CASSFRGGTGELFF. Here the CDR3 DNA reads TGTGCCAGCAGTTTTCGGGGGGGCACCGGGGAGCTGTTTTTT.

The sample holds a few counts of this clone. The DNA for the CDR3 is TGTGCCATCAGGGAAGCCGGGACAGGGGCCTCCTACGAGCAGTACTTC. This gives the protein CAIREAGTGASYEQYF. The chain recombines TRBV10-3 with TRBJ2-7; 10 positions agree with TRBD1. Germline V gene data show CDR1 as ENHRY and CDR2 as SYGVKD. Trimming cost V 6 bases and J 0 bases; bases outside gene matches: 8. This CDR3 contains 16 residues.

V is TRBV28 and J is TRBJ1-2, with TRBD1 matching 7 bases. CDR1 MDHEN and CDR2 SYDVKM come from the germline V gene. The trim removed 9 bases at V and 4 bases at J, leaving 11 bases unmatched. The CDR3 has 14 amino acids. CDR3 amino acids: CASTRGTAGYGYTF. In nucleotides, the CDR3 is TGTGCCAGTACAAGGGGGACAGCGGGCTATGGCTACACCTTC.

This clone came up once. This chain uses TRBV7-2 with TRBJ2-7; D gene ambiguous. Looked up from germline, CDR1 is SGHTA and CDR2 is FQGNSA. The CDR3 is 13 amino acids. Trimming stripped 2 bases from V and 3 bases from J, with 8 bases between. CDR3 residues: CASSLTRDYEQYF. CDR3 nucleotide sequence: TGTGCCAGCAGCTTAACAAGAGACTACGAGCAGTACTTC.

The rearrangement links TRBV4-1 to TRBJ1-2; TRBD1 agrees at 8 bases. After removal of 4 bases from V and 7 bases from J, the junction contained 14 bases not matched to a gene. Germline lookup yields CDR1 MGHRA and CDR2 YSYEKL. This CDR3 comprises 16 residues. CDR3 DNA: TGCGCCAGCAGCCTAGCCCCTTCGACAGGGGAAGGTGGCTACACCTTC. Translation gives CASSLAPSTGEGGYTF.

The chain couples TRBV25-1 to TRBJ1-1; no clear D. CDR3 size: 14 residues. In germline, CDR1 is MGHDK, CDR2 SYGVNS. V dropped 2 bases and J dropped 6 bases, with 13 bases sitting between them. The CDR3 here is CASSEPGEAAEAFF. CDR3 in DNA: TGTGCCAGCAGTGAACCTGGAGAGGCTGCTGAAGCTTTCTTT.

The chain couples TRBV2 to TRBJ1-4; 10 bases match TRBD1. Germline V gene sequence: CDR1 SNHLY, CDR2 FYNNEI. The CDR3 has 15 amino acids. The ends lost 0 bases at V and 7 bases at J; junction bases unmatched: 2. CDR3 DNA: TGTGCCAGCAGTGAAGCGGGGACAGGGGCTGAAAAACTGTTTTTT. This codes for CASSEAGTGAEKLFF.

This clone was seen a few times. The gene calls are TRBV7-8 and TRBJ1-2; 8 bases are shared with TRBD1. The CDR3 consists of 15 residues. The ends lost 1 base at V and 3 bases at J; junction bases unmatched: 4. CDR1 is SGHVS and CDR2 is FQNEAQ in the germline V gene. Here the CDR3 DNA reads TGTGCCAGCAGCTTAGTTAGGGACAGGTACTATGGCTACACCTTC. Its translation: CASSLVRDRYYGYTF.

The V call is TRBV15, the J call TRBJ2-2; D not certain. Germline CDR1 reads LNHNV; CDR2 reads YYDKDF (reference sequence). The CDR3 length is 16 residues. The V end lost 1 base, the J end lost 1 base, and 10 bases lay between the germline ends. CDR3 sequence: CATSRGGSLNTGELFF. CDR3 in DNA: TGTGCCACCAGCAGAGGTGGCAGCCTGAACACCGGGGAGCTGTTTTTT.

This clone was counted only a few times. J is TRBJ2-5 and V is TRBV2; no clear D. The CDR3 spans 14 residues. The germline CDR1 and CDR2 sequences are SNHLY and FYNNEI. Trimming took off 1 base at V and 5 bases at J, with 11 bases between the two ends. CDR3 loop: CASSEGRSGETQYF. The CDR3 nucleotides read TGTGCCAGCAGTGAAGGGCGAAGTGGGGAGACCCAGTACTTC.

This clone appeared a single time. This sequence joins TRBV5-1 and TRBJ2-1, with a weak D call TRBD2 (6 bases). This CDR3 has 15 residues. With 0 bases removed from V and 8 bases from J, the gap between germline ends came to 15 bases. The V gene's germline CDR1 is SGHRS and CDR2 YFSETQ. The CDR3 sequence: CASSLEPRASDEQFF. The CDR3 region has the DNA TGCGCCAGCAGCTTGGAGCCCAGGGCTAGCGATGAGCAGTTCTTC.

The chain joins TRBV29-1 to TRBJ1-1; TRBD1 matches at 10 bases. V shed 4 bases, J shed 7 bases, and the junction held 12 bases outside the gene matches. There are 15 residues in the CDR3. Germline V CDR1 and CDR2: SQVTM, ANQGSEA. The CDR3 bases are TGCAGCGTTGTGTATTGGGGGGGACAGGGGATTGAAGCTTTCTTT. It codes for CSVVYWGGQGIEAFF.

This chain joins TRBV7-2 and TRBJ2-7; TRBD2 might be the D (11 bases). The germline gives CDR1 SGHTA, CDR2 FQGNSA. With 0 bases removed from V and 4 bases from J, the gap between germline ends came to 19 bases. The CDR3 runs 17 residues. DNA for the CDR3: TGTGCCAGCAGCTTAGCGACTAGCGGGACAGGGGCTTACGAGCAGTACTTC. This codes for CASSLATSGTGAYEQYF.

The DNA for the CDR3 is TGTGCCAGCAGTTCAGCCCTTGTAGCCAGCTTCTATGGCTACACCTTC. Protein: CASSSALVASFYGYTF. The chain has TRBV28 and TRBJ1-2; no reliable D call. Trimming took 4 bases from V and 4 from J, leaving 19 bases between them. Germline V CDR1 and CDR2: MDHEN, SYDVKM. This CDR3 has 16 amino acids.

The CDR3 sequence is CASSLGAGGSYEQYF. CDR3 nucleotide sequence: TGTGCCAGCAGCCTCGGGGCAGGGGGCTCGTACGAGCAGTACTTC. The chain has TRBV11-3 and TRBJ2-7; 8 bases are a match to TRBD1. This CDR3 spans 15 amino acids. J gave up 4 bases and V 5 bases, and 10 bases lay outside the gene matches. Germline lookup yields CDR1 SGHNT and CDR2 YENEEA. The whole variable domain, filled in from reference TRBV11-3 and TRBJ2-7, reads EAGVVQSPRYKIIEKKQPVAFWCNPISGHNTLYWYLQNLGQGPELLIRYENEEAVDDSQLPKDRFSAERLKGVDSTLKIQPAELGDSAVYLCASSLGAGGSYEQYFGPGTRLTVT.

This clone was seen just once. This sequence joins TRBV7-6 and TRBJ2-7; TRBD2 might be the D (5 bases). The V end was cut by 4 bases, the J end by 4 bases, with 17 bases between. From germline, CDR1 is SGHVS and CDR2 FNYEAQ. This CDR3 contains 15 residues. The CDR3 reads CASSSSFGVFYEQYF. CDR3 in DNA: TGTGCCAGCAGCTCGAGTTTCGGGGTCTTTTACGAGCAGTACTTC.

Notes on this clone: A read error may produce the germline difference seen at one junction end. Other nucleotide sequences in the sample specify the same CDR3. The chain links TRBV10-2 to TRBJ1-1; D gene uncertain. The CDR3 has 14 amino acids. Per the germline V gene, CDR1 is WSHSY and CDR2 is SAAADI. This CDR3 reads CASSGQLRNTEAFF. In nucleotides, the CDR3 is TGCGCCAGCAGTGGACAATTGAGGAACACTGAAGCCTTCTTT.

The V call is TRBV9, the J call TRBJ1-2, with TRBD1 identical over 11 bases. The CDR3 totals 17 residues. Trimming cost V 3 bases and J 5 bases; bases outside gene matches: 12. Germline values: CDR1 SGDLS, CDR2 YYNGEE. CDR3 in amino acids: CASSAWDRGISVYGYTF. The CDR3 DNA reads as TGTGCCAGCAGCGCCTGGGACAGGGGGATTAGTGTTTATGGCTACACCTTC.

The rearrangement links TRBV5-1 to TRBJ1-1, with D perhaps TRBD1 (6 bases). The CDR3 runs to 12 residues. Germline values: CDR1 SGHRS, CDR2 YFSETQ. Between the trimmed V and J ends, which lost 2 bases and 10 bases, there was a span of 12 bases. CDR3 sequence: CASSLLQGRAFF. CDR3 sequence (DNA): TGCGCCAGCAGCTTATTACAGGGTAGAGCTTTCTTT.

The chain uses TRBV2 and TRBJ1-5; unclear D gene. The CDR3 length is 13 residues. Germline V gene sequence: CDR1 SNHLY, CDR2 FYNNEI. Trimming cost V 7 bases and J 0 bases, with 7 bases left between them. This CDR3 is CASTSVSNQPQHF. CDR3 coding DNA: TGTGCCAGCACTTCGGTTAGCAATCAGCCCCAGCATTTT.